Following are 6 T cell receptor beta chains from one sample sequenced in a study of T cells in Graves' hyperthyroidism and ophthalmopathy. What was amplified from RNA transcripts were TCR beta CDR3 regions. HTBI primers were used for first-round RT-PCR of the TCR CDR3. TCRdb independently ran MiXCR on the multiplex PCR reads; one entry per CDR3 protein. This sample has 550,000 to 850,000 distinct CDR3 sequences, with roughly a sixth found just once. The sequencing input was blood. These receptors originate from a woman between 45 and 65 years old with Graves' hyperthyroidism that later progressed to Graves' ophthalmopathy.

This chain joins TRBV28 and TRBJ1-5; TRBD1 matches 9 bases. CDR3 length: 17 amino acids. CDR1 MDHEN and CDR2 SYDVKM come from the germline V gene. V lost 7 bases, J lost 0 bases, and 10 bases stayed unmatched. CDR3 nucleotides: TGTGCCAGCACCGCAGGCACAGGGGGCTTTAGCAATCAGCCCCAGCATTTT. Amino acids: CASTAGTGGFSNQPQHF.

Concerning this clonotype itself: This may arise from a read error, as a much more abundant clone is one base away. The rearrangement uses TRBV6-2 or TRBV6-3 and TRBJ2-5; no clear D. The V and J ends lost 2 bases and 0 bases respectively, with 4 bases between them. The CDR3 loop spans 13 amino acids. Germline V gene lookup returns CDR1 MNHEY and CDR2 SVGEGT. CDR3: CASSYGHQETQYF. CDR3 sequence (DNA): TGTGCCAGCAGTTACGGGCACCAAGAGACCCAGTACTTC.

This clonotype came up many times. The gene calls are TRBV20-1 and TRBJ2-3; TRBD2 matches 14 bases. V trimming: 6 bases; J trimming: 5 bases; junction bases outside the gene matches: 13. Germline CDR1 is DFQATT and CDR2 is SNEGSKA (reference sequence). The CDR3 covers 17 residues. CDR3 protein: CSARTSGGLIIGDTQYF. Here the CDR3 DNA reads TGCAGTGCCAGGACTAGCGGGGGGCTGATAATCGGAGATACGCAGTATTTT.

This clonotype was detected a few times. The chain joins TRBV9 to TRBJ2-1, with a tentative D call TRBD2 (6 bases). The CDR3 extends over 16 amino acids. Trimming took 4 bases from V and 10 from J, leaving 24 bases between them. Germline V gene sequence: CDR1 SGDLS, CDR2 YYNGEE. The DNA of the CDR3 is TGTGCCAGCAGCCCGACCGGGACTGGCTCAACAAGAGAGCAGTTCTTC. Translation gives CASSPTGTGSTREQFF. Full variable domain (missing parts from reference TRBV9 and TRBJ2-1): DSGVTQTPKHLITATGQRVTLRCSPRSGDLSVYWYQQSLDQGLQFLIQYYNGEERAKGNILERFSAQQFPDLHSELNLSSLELGDSALYFCASSPTGTGSTREQFFGPGTRLTVL.

The CDR3, as DNA: TGCGCCAGCAGCTGGGGACGAACAGGGGGCCCTGATGAGCAGTTCTTC. It yields the protein CASSWGRTGGPDEQFF. The chain carries TRBV5-1 and TRBJ2-1, with 9 nucleotides matching TRBD1. Germline V gene sequence: CDR1 SGHRS, CDR2 YFSETQ. The V gene end was trimmed by 3 bases and the J gene end by 8 bases; junction bases not matched to a gene: 12. The CDR3 has 16 residues.

This clonotype was observed a few times. The chain recombines TRBV14 with TRBJ2-2; no clear D gene. The germline CDR1 and CDR2 sequences are SGHDN and FVKESK. Trimming took off 0 bases at V and 0 bases at J, with 8 bases between the two ends. CDR3 length: 16 amino acids. For the CDR3, the DNA is TGTGCCAGCAGCCAAGATCGGTCGCCGAACACCGGGGAGCTGTTTTTT. Protein product: CASSQDRSPNTGELFF. Variable domain in full (rest from reference TRBV14 and TRBJ2-2): EAGVTQFPSHSVIEKGQTVTLRCDPISGHDNLYWYRRVMGKEIKFLLHFVKESKQDESGMPNNRFLAERTGGTYSTLKVQPAELEDSGVYFCASSQDRSPNTGELFFGEGSRLTVL.